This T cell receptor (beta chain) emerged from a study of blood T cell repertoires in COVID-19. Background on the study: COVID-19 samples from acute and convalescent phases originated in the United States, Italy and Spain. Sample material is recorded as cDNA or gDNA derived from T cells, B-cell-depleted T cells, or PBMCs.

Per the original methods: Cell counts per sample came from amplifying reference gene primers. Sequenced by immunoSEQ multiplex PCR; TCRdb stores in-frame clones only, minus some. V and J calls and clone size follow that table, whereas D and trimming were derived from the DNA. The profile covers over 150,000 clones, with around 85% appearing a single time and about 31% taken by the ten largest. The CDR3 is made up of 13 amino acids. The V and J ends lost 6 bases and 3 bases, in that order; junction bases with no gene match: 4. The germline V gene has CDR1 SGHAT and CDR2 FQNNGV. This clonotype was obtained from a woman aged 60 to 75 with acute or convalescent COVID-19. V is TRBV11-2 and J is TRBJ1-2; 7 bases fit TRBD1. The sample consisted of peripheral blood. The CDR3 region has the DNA TGTGCCAGCAGTCGGGACAGCTACTATGGCTACACCTTC. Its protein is CASSRDSYYGYTF.